This T cell receptor (beta chain) was identified in a study of blood T cell repertoires in COVID-19. Per germline, CDR1 SEHNR and CDR2 FQNEAQ (reference sequence). The CDR3 runs to 16 residues. Trimming took 2 bases from V and 0 from J; bases not matched to a gene: 3. As handled by the study authors: By means of reference gene primer amplification, nucleated cell counts were estimated. Sequencing used immunoSEQ multiplex PCR; TCRdb keeps in-frame clones, though not all of them. The DNA gave D and trimming, while V, J and clone size come from that table. The repertoire has 110,000 to 150,000 clones, around 87% of them found once; the top ten carry more than 3.5%.

The TCR comes from a woman in her thirties or forties with acute or convalescent COVID-19. The rearrangement links TRBV7-9 to TRBJ2-2; 7 bases align to TRBD1. The specimen sequenced was peripheral blood. The CDR3 bases are TGTGCCAGCAGCTTATATCAGGGGGCGAACACCGGGGAGCTGTTTTTT. It translates to CASSLYQGANTGELFF.